This is a list of T cell receptor beta chains from one sample in a study of glioma-infiltrating T cells. TCRdb reprocessed the multiplex PCR reads with MiXCR, giving one entry per CDR3 protein. This repertoire shows 150,000 to 200,000 distinct CDR3 sequences, approximately 40% found once; its top ten account for roughly 5.2%. Sequences were obtained from glioma tissue, nonneoplastic brain tissue, or PBMCs (not recorded which). All receptors derive from a human donor with low-grade glioma or glioblastoma, undergoing nonglioma brain surgery, or in good health (not recorded which). CDR3s include the opening cysteine and the closing phenylalanine or tryptophan. D genes are given only for firm matches. Clone size is stated in some rows and not others, as once, few, many or a class when expanded.

V gene	D gene	CDR3 length	J gene	clone size	CDR3 protein	CDR3 DNA
TRBV6-2/TRBV6-3	TRBD2	11	TRBJ2-5	.	CASRAGETRYF	TGTGCCAGTAGGGCGGGAGAGACCCGGTACTTC
TRBV2	.	14	TRBJ1-1	many	CASSEVSHSTEAFF	TGTGCCAGCAGTGAAGTCTCCCACAGCACTGAAGCTTTCTTT
TRBV4-2	TRBD2	16	TRBJ2-3	.	CASRSGGLRDPDTQYF	TGTGCCAGCAGATCGGGAGGCTTGAGGGATCCAGATACGCAGTATTTT
TRBV11-2	TRBD2	14	TRBJ2-1	many	CASSFGTGGGEQFF	TGTGCCAGCAGCTTCGGGACTGGGGGGGGTGAGCAGTTCTTC
TRBV6-9	.	16	TRBJ1-1	.	CSSSYGSRGQGTEAFF	TGTTCCAGCAGTTACGGATCGCGGGGGCAAGGCACTGAGGCTTTCTTT
TRBV4-1	.	14	TRBJ1-5	.	CASSTGYSNKPQHF	TGCGCCAGCAGTACGGGTTATAGCAATAAGCCCCAGCATTTT
TRBV4-3	.	13	TRBJ1-5	once	CASSYTANKPQHF	TGCGCCAGCAGCTACACCGCCAATAAGCCCCAGCATTTT
TRBV19	.	12	TRBJ1-6	many	CASRSDNSPLHF	TGTGCCAGTAGGAGTGACAATTCACCCCTCCACTTT
TRBV3-1	TRBD2	15	TRBJ2-1	.	CASSQLAGGGNEQFF	TGTGCCAGCAGCCAACTAGCGGGAGGGGGAAATGAGCAGTTCTTC
TRBV19	.	15	TRBJ2-1	.	CATTRGRDVYNEQFF	TGTGCCACCACGAGAGGCCGGGACGTGTACAATGAGCAGTTCTTC
TRBV30	.	13	TRBJ1-1	few	CAWRYLRQAEAFF	TGTGCCTGGCGCTATCTAAGGCAGGCTGAAGCTTTCTTT
TRBV28	TRBD2	18	TRBJ2-5	.	CASSFVPGRERYQETQYF	TGTGCCAGCAGTTTCGTTCCAGGGAGGGAGCGGTACCAAGAGACCCAGTACTTC
TRBV20-1	.	13	TRBJ1-5	.	CSDTGQNNQPQHF	TGCAGTGATACCGGACAGAACAATCAGCCCCAGCATTTT
TRBV27	TRBD1	14	TRBJ2-3	many	CASSWGQDTDTQYF	TGTGCCAGCAGTTGGGGACAGGACACAGATACGCAGTATTTT
TRBV3-1	TRBD2	15	TRBJ2-1	.	CASSPRSGTRDEQFF	TGTGCCAGCAGCCCCCGTAGCGGGACTCGGGATGAGCAGTTCTTC
TRBV7-2	.	15	TRBJ2-3	.	CASSLGFEAADTQYF	TGTGCCAGCAGCTTAGGATTCGAGGCCGCAGATACGCAGTATTTT
TRBV20-1	.	16	TRBJ2-4	many	CSARPLGLGSKNIQYF	TGCAGTGCTAGACCCCTCGGGTTGGGGTCCAAAAACATTCAGTACTTC
TRBV20-1	.	15	TRBJ2-1	many	CSAPTSGPMYNEQFF	TGCAGTGCCCCTACTTCGGGTCCTATGTACAATGAGCAGTTCTTC
TRBV5-5	TRBD2	15	TRBJ2-5	few	CASSLGLAGGETQYF	TGTGCCAGCAGCCTAGGACTAGCGGGAGGAGAGACCCAGTACTTC
TRBV6-1	.	15	TRBJ1-1	many	CASSEGLSAENEAFF	TGTGCCAGCAGTGAAGGCCTTTCGGCCGAAAATGAAGCTTTCTTT
TRBV6-1	.	14	TRBJ1-5	.	CASSGLGRGQPQRF	TGTGCCAGCAGTGGGCTCGGGAGGGGCCAGCCCCAGCGTTTT
TRBV29-1	.	13	TRBJ1-1	.	CSVGGPMNTEAFF	TGCAGCGTTGGCGGTCCCATGAACACTGAAGCTTTCTTT
TRBV5-1	.	17	TRBJ1-3	few	CASSLYGSRASGNTIYF	TGCGCCAGCAGCTTGTATGGGTCTCGGGCCAGCGGAAACACCATATATTTT
TRBV18	.	16	TRBJ2-2	.	CASSPYGTGNTGELFF	TGTGCCAGCTCACCATATGGGACGGGGAACACCGGGGAGCTGTTTTTT
TRBV4-1	.	15	TRBJ2-7	few	CASSQGERSSYEQYF	TGCGCCAGCAGCCAAGGTGAGCGGAGCTCCTACGAGCAGTACTTC
TRBV7-9	.	14	TRBJ2-5	many	CASSFDRYQETQYF	TGTGCCAGCAGCTTTGATAGATACCAAGAGACCCAGTACTTC
TRBV28	.	14	TRBJ2-5	.	CASSYSGTDETQYF	TGTGCCAGCAGCTACTCCGGGACGGATGAGACACAGTACTTC
TRBV29-1	.	13	TRBJ1-1	.	CSVVRRMNTEAFF	TGCAGCGTTGTAAGGCGCATGAACACTGAAGCTTTCTTT